In this sample, the clone carrying this TCR beta chain turned up a few times. The target antigen is unknown. These data belong to a study of T-cell reconstitution after alpha-beta-depleted transplantation in children. Whole-study findings and limits: T cells produced anew were the main source of T-cell counts and diversity one year after transplant. Expanded clones from the graft, numbering several hundred, reportedly supplied alpha-beta T cells about two months after transplant.

Preparation of the TCRbeta library was carried out with unique molecular identifiers. TCRdb used MiXCR to reprocess the PCR reads, holding one entry per CDR3 protein. In the table there are about 590,000 distinct CDR3 sequences, 13% of which are singletons. The TCR comes from a male patient aged 10 to 17 who had a stem cell transplant for acute myeloid leukemia, so the T cells may come from the graft donor. The sample in question was PBMCs, mostly from graft donor cells, obtained 360 days after TCRalphabeta/CD19-depleted stem cell transplant.

The CDR3 sequence: CASSLALGSYNEQFF. In DNA form, the CDR3 reads TGCGCCAGCAGCCTAGCGTTGGGCTCCTACAATGAGCAGTTCTTC. V is TRBV4-3 and J is TRBJ2-1; a possible D gene is TRBD2 (5 bases). This CDR3 spans 15 amino acids. The germline V gene has CDR1 LGHNA and CDR2 YSLEER. V was trimmed by 4 bases and J by 0 bases, leaving 10 bases between them.